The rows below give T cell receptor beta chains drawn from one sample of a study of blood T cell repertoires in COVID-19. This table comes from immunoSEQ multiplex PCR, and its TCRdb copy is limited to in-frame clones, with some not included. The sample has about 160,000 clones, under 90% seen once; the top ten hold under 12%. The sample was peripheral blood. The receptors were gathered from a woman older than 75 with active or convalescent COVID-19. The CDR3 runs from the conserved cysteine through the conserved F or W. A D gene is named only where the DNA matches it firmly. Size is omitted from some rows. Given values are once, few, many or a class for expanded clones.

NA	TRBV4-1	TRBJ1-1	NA	TGCGCCAGCAGCCAAGAACGGCCAAGGAGCAGGGTAGAGTCCAACACTGAAGCTTTCTTT	CASSQERPRSRVESNTEAFF
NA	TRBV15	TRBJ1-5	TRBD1	TGTGCCACCAGCTGGGACAGAAGTCAGCCCCAGCATTTT	CATSWDRSQPQHF
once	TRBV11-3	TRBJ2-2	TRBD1	TGTGCCAGCAGCTTAGTATCAGGGGGCGCCGGGGAGCTGTTTTTT	CASSLVSGGAGELFF
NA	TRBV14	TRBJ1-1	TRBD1	TGTGCCAGCAGCCAATCGGGACAGGGAAGCGCTGAAGCTTTCTTT	CASSQSGQGSAEAFF
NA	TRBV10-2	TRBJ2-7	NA	TGCGCCAGCAGTGGCCAGACAGGGACTAGTTCCTACGAGCAGTACTTC	CASSGQTGTSSYEQYF
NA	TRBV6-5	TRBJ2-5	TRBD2	TGTGCCAGCAGTTACGTACTAGCGGGAGGCGCCCAGTACTTC	CASSYVLAGGAQYF
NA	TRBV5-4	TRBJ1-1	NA	TGTGCCAGCAGCTTGGCCCGGGCGGGAGGGACTGAAGCTTTCTTT	CASSLARAGGTEAFF
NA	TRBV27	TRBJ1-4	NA	TGTGCCAGCAGTTCCCACAGGGCCCGTGAAAAACTGTTTTTT	CASSSHRAREKLFF
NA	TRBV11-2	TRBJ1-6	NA	TGTGCCAGCAGCTTATGGGGCAGAGAGTATAATTCACCCCTCCACTTT	CASSLWGREYNSPLHF
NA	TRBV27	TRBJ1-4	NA	TGTGCCAGCAGCTCAACCTACAGGGTGGCGACTAATGAAAAACTGTTTTTT	CASSSTYRVATNEKLFF
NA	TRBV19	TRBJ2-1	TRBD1	TGTGCCAGTAGTAACCTGGGACAGGCCGACAATGAGCAGTTCTTC	CASSNLGQADNEQFF
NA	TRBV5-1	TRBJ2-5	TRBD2	TGCGCCAGCAGCTCTAGCGGGATCTTGGAGACCCAGTACTTC	CASSSSGILETQYF
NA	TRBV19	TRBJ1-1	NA	TGTGCCAGTAGTATCGGGGGACGGATGAACACTGAAGCTTTCTTT	CASSIGGRMNTEAFF
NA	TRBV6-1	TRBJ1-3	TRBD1	TGTGCCAGCAGTGAAGCGCAGACAGGGTACTCCTCTGGAAACACCATATATTTT	CASSEAQTGYSSGNTIYF
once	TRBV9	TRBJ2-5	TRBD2	TGTGCCAGCAGCCCGGGGACTAGAGCCTTTCAAGAGACCCAGTACTTC	CASSPGTRAFQETQYF
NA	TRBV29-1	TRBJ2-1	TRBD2	TGCAGCGTCCCCGGGACTAGCGGGAGTGGGCAGTTCTTC	CSVPGTSGSGQFF
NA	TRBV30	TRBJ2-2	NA	TGTGCCTGGAGTACTCGTAGCGCTACGAACACCGGGGAGCTGTTTTTT	CAWSTRSATNTGELFF